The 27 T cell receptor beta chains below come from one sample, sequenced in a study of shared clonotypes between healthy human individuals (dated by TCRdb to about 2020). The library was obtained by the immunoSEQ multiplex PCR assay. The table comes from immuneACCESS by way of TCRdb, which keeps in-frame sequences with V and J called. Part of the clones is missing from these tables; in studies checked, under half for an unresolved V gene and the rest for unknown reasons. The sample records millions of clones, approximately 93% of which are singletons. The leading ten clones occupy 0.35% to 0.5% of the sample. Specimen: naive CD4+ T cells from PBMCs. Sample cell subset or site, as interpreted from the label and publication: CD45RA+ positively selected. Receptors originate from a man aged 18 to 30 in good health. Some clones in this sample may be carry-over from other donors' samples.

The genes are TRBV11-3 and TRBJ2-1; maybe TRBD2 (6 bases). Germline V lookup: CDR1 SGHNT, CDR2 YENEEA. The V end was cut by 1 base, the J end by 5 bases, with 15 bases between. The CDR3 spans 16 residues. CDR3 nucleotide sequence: TGTGCCAGCAGCTTAGGTAGCGGACGGGTTGACAATGAGCAGTTCTTC. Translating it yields CASSLGSGRVDNEQFF.

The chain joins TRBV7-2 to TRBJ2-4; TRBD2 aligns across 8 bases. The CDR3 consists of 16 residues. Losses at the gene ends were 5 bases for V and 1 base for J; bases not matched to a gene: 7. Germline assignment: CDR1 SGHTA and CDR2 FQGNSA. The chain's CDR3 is CASSRSGAEAKNIQYF. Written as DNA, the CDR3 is TGTGCCAGCAGCCGTAGCGGGGCGGAGGCCAAAAACATTCAGTACTTC.

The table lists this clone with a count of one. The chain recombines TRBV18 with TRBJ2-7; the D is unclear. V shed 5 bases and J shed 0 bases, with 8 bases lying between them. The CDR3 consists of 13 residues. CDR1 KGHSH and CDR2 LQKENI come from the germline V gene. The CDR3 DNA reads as TGTGCCAGCTCAAAAGAGAACTCCTACGAGCAGTACTTC. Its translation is CASSKENSYEQYF.

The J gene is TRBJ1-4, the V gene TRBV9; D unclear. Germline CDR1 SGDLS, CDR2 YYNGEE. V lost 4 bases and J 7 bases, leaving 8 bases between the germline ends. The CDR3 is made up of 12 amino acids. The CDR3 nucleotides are TGTGCCAGCAGCCCACGTTGTGAAAAACTGTTTTTT. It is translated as CASSPRCEKLFF.

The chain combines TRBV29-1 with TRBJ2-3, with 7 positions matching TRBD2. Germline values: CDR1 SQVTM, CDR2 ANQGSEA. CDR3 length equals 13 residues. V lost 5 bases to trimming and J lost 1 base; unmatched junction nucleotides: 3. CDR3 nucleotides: TGCAGCGTTCAGCGGGGTCGCACAGATACGCAGTATTTT. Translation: CSVQRGRTDTQYF.

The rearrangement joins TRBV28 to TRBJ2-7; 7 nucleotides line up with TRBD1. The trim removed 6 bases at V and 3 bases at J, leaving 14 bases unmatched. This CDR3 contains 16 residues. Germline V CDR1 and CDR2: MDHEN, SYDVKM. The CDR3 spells CASRNLLGDSHYEQYF. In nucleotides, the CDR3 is TGTGCCAGCAGAAATTTACTGGGGGACAGCCACTACGAGCAGTACTTC.

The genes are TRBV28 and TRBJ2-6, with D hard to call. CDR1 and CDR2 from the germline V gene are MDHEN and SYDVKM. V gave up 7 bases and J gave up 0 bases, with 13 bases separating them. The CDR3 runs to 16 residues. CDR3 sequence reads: CASTRESSSGANVLTF. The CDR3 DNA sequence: TGTGCCAGCACTAGGGAAAGTAGCTCTGGGGCCAACGTCCTGACTTTC.

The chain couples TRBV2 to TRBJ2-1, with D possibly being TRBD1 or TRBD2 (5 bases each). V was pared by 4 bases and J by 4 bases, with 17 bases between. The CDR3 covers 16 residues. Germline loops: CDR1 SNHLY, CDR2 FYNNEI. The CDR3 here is CASSARGAWGYNEQFF. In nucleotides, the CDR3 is TGTGCCAGCAGTGCCCGGGGCGCGTGGGGATACAATGAGCAGTTCTTC.

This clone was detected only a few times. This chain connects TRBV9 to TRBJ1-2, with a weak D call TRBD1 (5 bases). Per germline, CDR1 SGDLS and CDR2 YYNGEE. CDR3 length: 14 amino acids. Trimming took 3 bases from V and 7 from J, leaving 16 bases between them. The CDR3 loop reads CASSAYRDLGGYTF. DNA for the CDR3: TGTGCCAGCAGCGCATACCGGGACTTAGGTGGCTACACCTTC.

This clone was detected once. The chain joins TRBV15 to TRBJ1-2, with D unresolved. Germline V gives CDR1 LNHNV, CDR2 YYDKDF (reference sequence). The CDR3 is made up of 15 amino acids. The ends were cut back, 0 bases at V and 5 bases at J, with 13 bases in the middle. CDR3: CATSRDAAGHYGYTF. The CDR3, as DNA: TGTGCCACCAGCAGAGATGCGGCAGGCCATTATGGCTACACCTTC. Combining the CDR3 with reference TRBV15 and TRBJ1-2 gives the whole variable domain DAMVIQNPRYQVTQFGKPVTLSCSQTLNHNVMYWYQQKSSQAPKLLFHYYDKDFNNEADTPDNFQSRRPNTSFCFLDIRSPGLGDTAMYLCATSRDAAGHYGYTFGSGTRLTVV.

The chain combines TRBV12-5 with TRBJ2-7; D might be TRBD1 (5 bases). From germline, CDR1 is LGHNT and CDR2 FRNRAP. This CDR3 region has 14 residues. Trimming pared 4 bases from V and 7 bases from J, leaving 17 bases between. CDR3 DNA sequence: TGTGCTAGTGGTTGCGCGACAGAAAACCCAGAGCAGTACTTC. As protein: CASGCATENPEQYF.

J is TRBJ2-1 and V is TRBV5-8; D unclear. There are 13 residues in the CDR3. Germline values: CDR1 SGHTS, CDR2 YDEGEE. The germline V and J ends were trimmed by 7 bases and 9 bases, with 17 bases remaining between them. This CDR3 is CASGPLGSSEQFF. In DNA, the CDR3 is TGTGCCAGCGGTCCTCTAGGGTCAAGTGAGCAGTTCTTC.

The CDR3 sequence is CASSNRTSGRSYEQYF. The DNA for the CDR3 is TGTGCCAGCAGTAACCGGACTAGCGGGAGAAGCTACGAGCAGTACTTC. The chain links TRBV28 to TRBJ2-7, with 13 bases lining up with TRBD2. The germline CDR1 and CDR2 sequences are MDHEN and SYDVKM. After removal of 5 bases from V and 3 bases from J, the junction contained 7 bases not matched to a gene. The CDR3 contains 16 residues.

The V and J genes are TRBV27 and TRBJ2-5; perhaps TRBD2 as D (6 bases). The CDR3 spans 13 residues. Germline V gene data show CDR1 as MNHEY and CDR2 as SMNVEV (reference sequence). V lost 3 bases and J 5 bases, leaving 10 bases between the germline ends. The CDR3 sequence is CASSFNGGETQYF. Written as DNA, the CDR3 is TGTGCCAGCAGTTTCAATGGAGGGGAGACCCAGTACTTC.

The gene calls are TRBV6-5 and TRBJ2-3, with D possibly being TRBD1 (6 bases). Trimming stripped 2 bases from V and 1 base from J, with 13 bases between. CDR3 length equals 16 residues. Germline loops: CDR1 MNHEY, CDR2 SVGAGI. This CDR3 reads CASSYATGYGTDTQYF. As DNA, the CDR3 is TGTGCCAGCAGTTACGCGACAGGCTACGGCACAGATACGCAGTATTTT.

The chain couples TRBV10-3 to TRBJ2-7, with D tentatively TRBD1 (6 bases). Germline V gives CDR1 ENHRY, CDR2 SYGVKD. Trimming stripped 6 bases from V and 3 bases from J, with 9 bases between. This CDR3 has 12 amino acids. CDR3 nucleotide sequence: TGTGCCATCAGGCAGACAGGCTACGAGCAGTACTTC. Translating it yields CAIRQTGYEQYF.

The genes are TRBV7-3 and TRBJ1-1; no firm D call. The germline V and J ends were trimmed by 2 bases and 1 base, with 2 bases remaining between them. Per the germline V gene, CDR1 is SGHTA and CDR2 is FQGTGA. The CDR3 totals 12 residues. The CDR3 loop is CASSLQNTEAFF. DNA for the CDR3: TGTGCCAGCAGCTTACAGAACACTGAAGCTTTCTTT.

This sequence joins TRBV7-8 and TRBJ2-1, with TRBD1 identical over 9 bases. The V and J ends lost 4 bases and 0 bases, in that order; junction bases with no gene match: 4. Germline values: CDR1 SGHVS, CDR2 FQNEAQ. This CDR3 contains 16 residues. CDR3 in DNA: TGTGCCAGCAGCTCGGAGGACAGGGGCTCCTACAATGAGCAGTTCTTC. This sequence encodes CASSSEDRGSYNEQFF.

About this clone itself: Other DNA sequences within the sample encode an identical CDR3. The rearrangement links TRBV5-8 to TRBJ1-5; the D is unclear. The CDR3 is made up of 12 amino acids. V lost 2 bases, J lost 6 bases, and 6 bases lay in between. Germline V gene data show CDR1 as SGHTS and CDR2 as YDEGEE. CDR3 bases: TGTGCCAGCAGCTTATTAGGTCAGCCCCAGCATTTT. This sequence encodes CASSLLGQPQHF.

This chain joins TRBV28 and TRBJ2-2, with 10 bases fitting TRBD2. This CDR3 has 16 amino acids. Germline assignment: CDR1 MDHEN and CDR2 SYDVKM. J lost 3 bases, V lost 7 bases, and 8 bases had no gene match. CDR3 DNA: TGTGCCAGCACCTCACCAGCGGGAGGGGACACCGGGGAGCTGTTTTTT. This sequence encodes CASTSPAGGDTGELFF.

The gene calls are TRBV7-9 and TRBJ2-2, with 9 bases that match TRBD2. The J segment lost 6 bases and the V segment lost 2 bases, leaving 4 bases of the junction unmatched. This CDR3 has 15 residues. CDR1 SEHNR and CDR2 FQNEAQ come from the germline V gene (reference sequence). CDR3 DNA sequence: TGTGCCAGCAGCTTACGAGCGGGAGGCCCCGGGGAGCTGTTTTTT. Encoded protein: CASSLRAGGPGELFF.

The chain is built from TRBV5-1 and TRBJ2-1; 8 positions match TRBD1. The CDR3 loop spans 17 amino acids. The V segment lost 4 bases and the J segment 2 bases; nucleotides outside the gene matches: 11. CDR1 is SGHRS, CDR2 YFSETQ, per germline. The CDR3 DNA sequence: TGCGCCAGCAGCGAGACTACTACAGGGGGGACCTACAATGAGCAGTTCTTC. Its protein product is CASSETTTGGTYNEQFF.

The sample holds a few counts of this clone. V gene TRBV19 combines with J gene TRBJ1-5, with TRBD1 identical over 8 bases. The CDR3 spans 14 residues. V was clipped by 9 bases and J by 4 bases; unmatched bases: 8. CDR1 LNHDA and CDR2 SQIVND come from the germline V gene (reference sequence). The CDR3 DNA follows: TGTGCCAGCTGGGGGAGACAGGGGAATCAGCCCCAGCATTTT. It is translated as CASWGRQGNQPQHF.

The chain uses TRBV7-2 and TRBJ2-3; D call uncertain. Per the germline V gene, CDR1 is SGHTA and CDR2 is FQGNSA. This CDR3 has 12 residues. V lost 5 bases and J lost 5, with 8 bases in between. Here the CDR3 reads CASSPKGDTQYF. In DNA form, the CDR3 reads TGTGCCAGCAGCCCAAAGGGAGATACGCAGTATTTT.

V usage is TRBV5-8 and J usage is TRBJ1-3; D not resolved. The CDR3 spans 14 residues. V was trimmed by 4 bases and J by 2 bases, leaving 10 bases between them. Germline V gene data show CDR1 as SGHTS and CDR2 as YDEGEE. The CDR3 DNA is TGTGCCAGCAGCACGGGGATTCCTGGAAACACCATATATTTT. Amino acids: CASSTGIPGNTIYF.

The CDR3 is CASSLEVAGTNEQFF. DNA of the CDR3: TGTGCCAGCAGCTTAGAAGTAGCGGGAACCAATGAGCAGTTCTTC. This chain connects TRBV7-3 to TRBJ2-1; 8 bases line up with TRBD2. After removal of 2 bases from V and 6 bases from J, the junction contained 6 bases not matched to a gene. CDR3 size: 15 residues. Germline CDR1 is SGHTA and CDR2 is FQGTGA.

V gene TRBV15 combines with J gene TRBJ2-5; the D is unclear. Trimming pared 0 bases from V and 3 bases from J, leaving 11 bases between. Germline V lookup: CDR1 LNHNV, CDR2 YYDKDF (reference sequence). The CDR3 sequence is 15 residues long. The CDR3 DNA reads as TGTGCCACCAGCAGAGAGGCTTTGGGGAAAGAGACCCAGTACTTC. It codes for CATSREALGKETQYF.